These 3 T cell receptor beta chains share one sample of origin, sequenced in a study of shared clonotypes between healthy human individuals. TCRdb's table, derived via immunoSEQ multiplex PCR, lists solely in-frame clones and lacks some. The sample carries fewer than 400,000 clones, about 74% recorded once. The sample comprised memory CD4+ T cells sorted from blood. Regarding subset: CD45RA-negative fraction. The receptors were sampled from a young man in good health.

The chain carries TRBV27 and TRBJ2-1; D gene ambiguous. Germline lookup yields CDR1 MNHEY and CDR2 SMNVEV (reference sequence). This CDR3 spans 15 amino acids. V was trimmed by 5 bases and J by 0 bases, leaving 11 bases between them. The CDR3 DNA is TGTGCCAGCAGTCCCACCGCGGCCTCCTACAATGAGCAGTTCTTC. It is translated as CASSPTAASYNEQFF.

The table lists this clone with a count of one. The CDR3 DNA sequence: TGTGCCAGCAGTGTTGAGGACAGGGTAACCGGGGAGCTGTTTTTT. It encodes CASSVEDRVTGELFF. The chain links TRBV2 to TRBJ2-2; 8 bases align to TRBD1. Germline-derived CDR1 and CDR2 are SNHLY and FYNNEI. This CDR3 has 15 residues. Germline trimming cut 4 bases from V and 5 bases from J; bases unmatched to any gene: 6.

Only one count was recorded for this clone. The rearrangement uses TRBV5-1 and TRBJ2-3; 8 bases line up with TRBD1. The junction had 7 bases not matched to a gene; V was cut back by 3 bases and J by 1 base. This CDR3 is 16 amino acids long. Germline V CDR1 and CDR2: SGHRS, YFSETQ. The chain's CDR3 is CASSWGLDRGTDTQYF. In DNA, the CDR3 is TGCGCCAGCAGCTGGGGCTTGGACAGGGGCACAGATACGCAGTATTTT.